Below, one T cell receptor (beta chain) is given with its context. This entry is derived from a study of shared T cell receptors in the human thymus. Sequencing was performed with immunoSEQ multiplex PCR; in TCRdb, only in-frame clones are kept and a portion is missing. The sample lists hundreds of thousands of clones, more than 75% seen once, with about 0.013% in the top ten. CDR3 length equals 17 residues. The germline V gene has CDR1 MNHEY and CDR2 SMNVEV (reference sequence). V gave up 2 bases and J gave up 4 bases; unmatched junction bases: 10. Another study also made use of these data, one on human thymus T cells.

Specimen: thymocytes. This TCR came from a boy under two years old with a congenital heart defect. The rearrangement joins TRBV27 to TRBJ2-3; 9 positions match TRBD2. CDR3 nucleotide sequence: TGTGCCAGCAGTTTAATCTTTAGCGGGAGATCCCCAGATACGCAGTATTTT. This translates into CASSLIFSGRSPDTQYF.